The sequence of this TCR beta chain was determined in a study of response to subunit inactivated influenza vaccine. Of note for this clonotype: Its antigen is unidentified.

Germline V CDR1 and CDR2: MNHEY, SMNVEV (reference sequence). Trimming pared 9 bases from V and 4 bases from J, leaving 13 bases between. This CDR3 contains 13 residues. MiXCR, run by TCRdb on the RT-PCR reads, gives a single entry per CDR3 protein. In the table there are roughly 540,000 distinct CDR3 sequences, around 25% of which are singletons. Whole-study results and caveats: With each seasonal influenza vaccination, the authors suggested, few new T cells are recruited.

The same data also contributed to another study, on T cells expressing NK-cell markers. That paper adds: The TCR beta cDNA came from 5'RACE template switching with UMIs. Obtained from sorted CD3+CD56+NKG2C+, CD3+CD56+NKG2C- and CD3+CD56-NKG2C+ T cells were the TCR beta repertoires. HCMV serostatus: seven of eight sequenced donors positive, one negative.

This receptor was obtained from a man between 45 and 60 years old who received an inactivated influenza vaccine. The rearrangement links TRBV27 to TRBJ2-1, with unresolved D. Source: CD4+ T cells sorted from PBMCs, taken 11 to 12 days after vaccination. The DNA for the CDR3 is TGTGCCAGTAGACGGGCCCCTTACAATGAGCAGTTCTTC. Protein sequence: CASRRAPYNEQFF.